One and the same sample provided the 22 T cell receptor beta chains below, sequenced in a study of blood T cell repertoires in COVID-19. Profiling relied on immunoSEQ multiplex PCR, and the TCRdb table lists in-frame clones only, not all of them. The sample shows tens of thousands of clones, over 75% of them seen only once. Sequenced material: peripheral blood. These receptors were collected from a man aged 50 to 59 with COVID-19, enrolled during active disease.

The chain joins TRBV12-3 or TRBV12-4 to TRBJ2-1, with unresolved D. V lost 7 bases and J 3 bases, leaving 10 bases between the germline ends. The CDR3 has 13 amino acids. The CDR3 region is CASTRVLYNEQFF. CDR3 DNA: TGTGCCAGCACCCGGGTCCTCTACAATGAGCAGTTCTTC.

The CDR3: CAISAQGTASYEQYF. CDR3 bases: TGTGCCATCAGTGCACAGGGGACAGCTTCCTACGAGCAGTACTTC. This chain connects TRBV10-3 to TRBJ2-7; 7 nucleotides agree with TRBD1. Germline V gives CDR1 ENHRY, CDR2 SYGVKD. The CDR3 is made up of 15 amino acids. V was clipped by 4 bases and J by 1 base; unmatched bases: 7.

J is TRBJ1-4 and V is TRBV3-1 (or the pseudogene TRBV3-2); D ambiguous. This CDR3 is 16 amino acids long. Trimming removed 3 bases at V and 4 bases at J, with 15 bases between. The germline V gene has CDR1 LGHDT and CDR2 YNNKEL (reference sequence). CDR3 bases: TGTGCCAGCAGCCATTCGGCGGGTCGCATTAATGAAAAACTGTTTTTT. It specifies CASSHSAGRINEKLFF.

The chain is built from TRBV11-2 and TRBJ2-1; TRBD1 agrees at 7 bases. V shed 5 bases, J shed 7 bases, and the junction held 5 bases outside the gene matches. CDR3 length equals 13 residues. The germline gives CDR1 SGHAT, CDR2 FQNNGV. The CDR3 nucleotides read TGTGCCAGCAGCCTACAGGGGATAAATGAGCAGTTCTTC. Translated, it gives CASSLQGINEQFF.

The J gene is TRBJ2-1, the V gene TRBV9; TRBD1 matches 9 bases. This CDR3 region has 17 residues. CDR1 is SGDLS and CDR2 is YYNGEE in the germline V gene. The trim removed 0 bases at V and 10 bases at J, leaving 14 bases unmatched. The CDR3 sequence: CASSVGTGGLSGSEQFF. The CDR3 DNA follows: TGTGCCAGCAGCGTAGGTACAGGGGGCCTATCGGGTTCGGAGCAGTTCTTC.

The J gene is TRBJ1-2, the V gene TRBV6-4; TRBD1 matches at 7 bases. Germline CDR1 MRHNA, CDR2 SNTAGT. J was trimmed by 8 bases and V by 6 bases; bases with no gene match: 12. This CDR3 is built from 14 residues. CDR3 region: CASRRLTGQGGYTF. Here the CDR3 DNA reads TGTGCCAGCAGACGCCTGACAGGGCAAGGAGGCTACACCTTC.

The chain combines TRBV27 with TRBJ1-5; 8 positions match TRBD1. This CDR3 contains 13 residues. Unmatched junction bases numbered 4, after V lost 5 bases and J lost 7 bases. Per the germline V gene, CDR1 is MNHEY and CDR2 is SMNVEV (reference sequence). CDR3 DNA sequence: TGTGCCAGCAGTCTCAGGGGGCTCCAGCCCCAGCATTTT. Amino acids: CASSLRGLQPQHF.

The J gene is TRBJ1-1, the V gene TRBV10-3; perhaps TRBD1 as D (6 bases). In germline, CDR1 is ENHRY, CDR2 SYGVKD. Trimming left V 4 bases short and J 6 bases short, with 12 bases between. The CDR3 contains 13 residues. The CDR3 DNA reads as TGTGCCATCAGTGTAGGGGACAACGCTGAAGCTTTCTTT. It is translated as CAISVGDNAEAFF.

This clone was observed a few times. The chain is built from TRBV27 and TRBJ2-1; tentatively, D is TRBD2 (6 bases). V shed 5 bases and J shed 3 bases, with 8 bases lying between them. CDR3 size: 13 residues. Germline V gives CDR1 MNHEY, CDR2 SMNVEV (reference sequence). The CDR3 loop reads CASSRDFYNEQFF. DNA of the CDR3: TGTGCCAGCAGTCGGGACTTCTACAATGAGCAGTTCTTC.

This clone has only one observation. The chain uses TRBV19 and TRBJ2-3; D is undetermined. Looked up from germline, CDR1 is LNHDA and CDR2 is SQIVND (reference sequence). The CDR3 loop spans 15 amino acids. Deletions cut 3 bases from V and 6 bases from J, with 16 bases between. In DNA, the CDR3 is TGTGCCAGTAGTATCCAGGTAGAGTTCGCGGATACGCAGTATTTT. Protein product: CASSIQVEFADTQYF.

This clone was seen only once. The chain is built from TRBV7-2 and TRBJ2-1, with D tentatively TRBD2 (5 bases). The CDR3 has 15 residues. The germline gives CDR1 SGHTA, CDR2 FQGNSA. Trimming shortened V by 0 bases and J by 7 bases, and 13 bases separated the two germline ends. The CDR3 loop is CASSLAGVTGNEQFF. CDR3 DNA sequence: TGTGCCAGCAGCTTAGCGGGAGTGACGGGGAATGAGCAGTTCTTC.

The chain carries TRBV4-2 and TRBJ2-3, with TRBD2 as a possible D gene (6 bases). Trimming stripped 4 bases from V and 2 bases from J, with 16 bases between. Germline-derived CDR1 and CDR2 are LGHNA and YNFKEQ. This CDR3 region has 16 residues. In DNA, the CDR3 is TGTGCCAGCAGCCCCCTAAGTGGGAGGACCACAGATACGCAGTATTTT. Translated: CASSPLSGRTTDTQYF.

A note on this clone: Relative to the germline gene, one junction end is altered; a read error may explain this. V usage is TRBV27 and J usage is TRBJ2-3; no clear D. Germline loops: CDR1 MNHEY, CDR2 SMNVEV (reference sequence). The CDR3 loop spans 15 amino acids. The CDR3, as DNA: TGTGCCGGCAGTTTTCAAAAACACCGCACAGATACGCAGTATTTT. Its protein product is CAGSFQKHRTDTQYF.

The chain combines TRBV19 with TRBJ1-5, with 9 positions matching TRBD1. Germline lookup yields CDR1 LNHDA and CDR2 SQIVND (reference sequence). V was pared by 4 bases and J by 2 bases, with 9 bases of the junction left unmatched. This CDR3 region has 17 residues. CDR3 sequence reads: CASSTGPGQGGNQPQHF. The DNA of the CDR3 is TGTGCCAGTAGTACCGGTCCGGGACAGGGAGGCAATCAGCCCCAGCATTTT.

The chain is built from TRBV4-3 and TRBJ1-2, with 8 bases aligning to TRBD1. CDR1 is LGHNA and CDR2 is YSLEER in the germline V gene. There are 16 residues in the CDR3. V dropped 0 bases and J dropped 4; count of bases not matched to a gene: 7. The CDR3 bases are TGCGCCAGCAGCCAAGACCCCGGACAGGGTGGCTATGGCTACACCTTC. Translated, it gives CASSQDPGQGGYGYTF.

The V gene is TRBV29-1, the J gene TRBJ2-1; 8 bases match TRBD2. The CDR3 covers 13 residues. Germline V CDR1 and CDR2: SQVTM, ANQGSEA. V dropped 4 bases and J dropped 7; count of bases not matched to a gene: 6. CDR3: CSVGGTRFNEQFF. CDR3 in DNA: TGCAGCGTTGGAGGGACTAGATTTAATGAGCAGTTCTTC.

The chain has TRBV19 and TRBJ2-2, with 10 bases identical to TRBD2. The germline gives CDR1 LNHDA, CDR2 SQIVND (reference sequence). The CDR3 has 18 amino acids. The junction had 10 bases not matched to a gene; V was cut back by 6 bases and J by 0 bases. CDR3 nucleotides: TGTGCCAGTAGCTCAAAAGGACTAGCGGTCGCGAACACCGGGGAGCTGTTTTTT. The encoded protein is CASSSKGLAVANTGELFF.

CDR3 nucleotide sequence: TGTGCCAGCAGCCAAGGTGAGGTCTACGAGCAGTACTTC. Translated, it gives CASSQGEVYEQYF. The chain is built from TRBV14 and TRBJ2-7; D is undetermined. Germline CDR1 is SGHDN and CDR2 is FVKESK. Trimming pared 1 base from V and 3 bases from J, leaving 7 bases between. The CDR3 contains 13 residues.

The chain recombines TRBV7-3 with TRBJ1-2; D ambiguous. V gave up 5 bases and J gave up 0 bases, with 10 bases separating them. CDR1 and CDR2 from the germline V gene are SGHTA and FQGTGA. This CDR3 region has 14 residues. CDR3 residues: CASSAYGTNYGYTF. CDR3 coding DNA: TGTGCCAGCAGCGCCTACGGGACTAACTATGGCTACACCTTC.

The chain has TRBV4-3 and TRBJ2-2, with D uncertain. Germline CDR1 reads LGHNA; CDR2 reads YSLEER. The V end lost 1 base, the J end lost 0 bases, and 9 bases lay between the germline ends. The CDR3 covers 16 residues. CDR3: CASSQGAHSNTGELFF. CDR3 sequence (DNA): TGCGCCAGCAGCCAAGGGGCACATTCGAACACCGGGGAGCTGTTTTTT.

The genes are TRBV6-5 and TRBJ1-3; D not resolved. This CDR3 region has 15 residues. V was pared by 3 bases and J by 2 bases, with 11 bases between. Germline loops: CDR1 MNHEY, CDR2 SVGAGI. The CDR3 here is CASSYLPGAGNTIYF. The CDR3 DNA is TGTGCCAGCAGTTATCTCCCAGGCGCTGGAAACACCATATATTTT.

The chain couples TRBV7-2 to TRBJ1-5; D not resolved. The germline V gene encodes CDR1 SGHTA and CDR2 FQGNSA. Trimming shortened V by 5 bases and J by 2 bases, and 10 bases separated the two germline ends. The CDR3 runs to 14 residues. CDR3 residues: CASSLQSGNQPQHF. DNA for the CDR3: TGTGCCAGCAGCCTGCAATCAGGCAATCAGCCCCAGCATTTT.